The 24 T cell receptor beta chains reported below all come from one sample, sequenced in a study of blood T cells in healthy people across ages. It was with a sample-barcoded 5' primer and a J-beta primer mix that a second PCR of roughly 7 to 12 cycles was run. TCRdb re-derived calls from the 5' RACE reads in MiXCR, one entry per CDR3 protein. Among 550,000 to 700,000 distinct CDR3 sequences listed, 25% to 30% were seen once. The sample taken for sequencing was blood. These receptor sequences come from a woman between 70 and 85 years old in good health.

This clonotype was found a few times. A much larger clonotype is one base distant, so this may be a read error. Given the absence of the conserved phenylalanine or tryptophan at the CDR3 end, a read error is likely. The chain uses TRBV11-2 and TRBJ2-4; D is undetermined. The V and J ends lost 1 base and 5 bases respectively, with 6 bases between them. Germline CDR1 reads SGHAT; CDR2 reads FQNNGV. The CDR3 length is 13 residues. The CDR3 spells CASSLVPENIQYL. The CDR3 DNA sequence: TGTGCCAGCAGCTTAGTTCCCGAAAACATTCAGTACCTC.

The sample holds a few counts of this clonotype. The chain is built from TRBV7-2 and TRBJ2-2; 10 bases are a match to TRBD1. Germline V gene lookup returns CDR1 SGHTA and CDR2 FQGNSA. The CDR3 spans 16 residues. V was clipped by 5 bases and J by 7 bases; unmatched bases: 10. DNA for the CDR3: TGTGCCAGCAGCCTCTGGGGACAGGGGTTTATCGGGGAGCTGTTTTTT. Translation gives CASSLWGQGFIGELFF.

The count of this clonotype is one. The V call is TRBV6-5, the J call TRBJ2-4; D is perhaps TRBD1 (6 bases). Germline CDR1 reads MNHEY; CDR2 reads SVGAGI. The CDR3 consists of 15 residues. The ends were cut back, 4 bases at V and 2 bases at J, with 12 bases in the middle. The CDR3 is CASSSGQSTKNIQYF. The CDR3 DNA reads TGTGCCAGCAGTTCCGGACAGAGCACCAAAAACATTCAGTACTTC.

This clonotype occurred a few times. V gene TRBV12-5 combines with J gene TRBJ2-1; 7 nucleotides match TRBD2. The CDR3 consists of 15 residues. Looked up from germline, CDR1 is LGHNT and CDR2 is FRNRAP. The V segment lost 3 bases and the J segment 5 bases; nucleotides outside the gene matches: 7. CDR3: CASGLGLAENNEQFF. DNA for the CDR3: TGTGCTAGTGGTTTAGGGCTAGCGGAAAACAATGAGCAGTTCTTC.

This clonotype was seen a handful of times. V gene TRBV11-2 combines with J gene TRBJ1-1, with TRBD1 as a possible D gene (6 bases). V lost 5 bases and J 7 bases, leaving 14 bases between the germline ends. The length of the CDR3 is 13 residues. Per the germline V gene, CDR1 is SGHAT and CDR2 is FQNNGV. In DNA form, the CDR3 reads TGTGCCAGCAGCCTCCGGGAAGGGGGTGAAGCTTTCTTT. It encodes CASSLREGGEAFF.

The V gene is TRBV6-5, the J gene TRBJ2-2; the D gene is possibly TRBD2 (5 bases). Germline lookup yields CDR1 MNHEY and CDR2 SVGAGI. The V and J ends lost 5 bases and 5 bases respectively, with 9 bases between them. CDR3 size: 13 residues. Here the CDR3 DNA reads TGTGCCAGCAGTCAAAGCGGAACCGGGGAGCTGTTTTTT. Translated, it gives CASSQSGTGELFF.

This sequence joins TRBV6-1 and TRBJ2-5, with 10 nucleotides matching TRBD2. Judging by the DNA end, TRBJ2-7 fits better; the J call may be wrong. The CDR3 contains 15 residues. CDR1 is MNHNS, CDR2 SASEGT, per germline. CDR3: CASSAARAGGLEQYF. CDR3 coding DNA: TGTGCCAGCAGTGCGGCGCGAGCGGGGGGGCTCGAGCAGTACTTC.

This clonotype came up a few times. A much larger clone lies a single base off, so this may be a read error. The chain combines TRBV11-2 with TRBJ2-2; D may be TRBD1 (6 bases). The CDR3 loop spans 15 amino acids. Germline V gene lookup returns CDR1 SGHAT and CDR2 FQNNGV. The germline V and J ends were trimmed by 1 base and 4 bases, with 10 bases remaining between them. Written as DNA, the CDR3 is TGTGCCAGCAGCTTAGGTGCAGGGGTCACCGGGGAGCTGTTTTTT. As protein: CASSLGAGVTGELFF. The whole variable domain, filled in from reference TRBV11-2 and TRBJ2-2, reads EAGVAQSPRYKIIEKRQSVAFWCNPISGHATLYWYQQILGQGPKLLIQFQNNGVVDDSQLPKDRFSAERLKGVDSTLKIQPAKLEDSAVYLCASSLGAGVTGELFFGEGSRLTVL.

In its sample, this clonotype was seen once. The chain couples TRBV6-1 to TRBJ1-2; D gene ambiguous. This CDR3 spans 14 amino acids. V lost 7 bases, J lost 4 bases, and 16 bases lay in between. Germline lookup yields CDR1 MNHNS and CDR2 SASEGT. The CDR3 region is CASTTDAGPYGYTF. The CDR3 DNA follows: TGTGCCAGCACTACGGACGCCGGGCCCTATGGCTACACCTTC.

This clonotype was detected a few times. The chain couples TRBV10-3 to TRBJ2-7, with 10 bases identical to TRBD2. The CDR3 totals 16 residues. Per germline, CDR1 ENHRY and CDR2 SYGVKD. The trim removed 7 bases at V and 5 bases at J, leaving 14 bases unmatched. CDR3 amino acids: CAITPSGGALGDEQYF. As DNA, the CDR3 is TGTGCCATCACTCCGAGCGGGGGGGCCCTAGGGGACGAGCAGTACTTC.

The table lists this clonotype with a few counts. This chain uses TRBV12-3 or TRBV12-4 with TRBJ2-3; D assignment may be TRBD1 or TRBD2 (5 bases each). V was trimmed by 4 bases and J by 1 base, leaving 12 bases between them. This CDR3 is 15 amino acids long. The CDR3 loop is CASSSGQGGTDTQYF. The CDR3, as DNA: TGTGCCAGCAGTTCAGGGCAGGGAGGCACAGATACGCAGTATTTT.

The V gene is TRBV5-1, the J gene TRBJ2-5, with D possibly TRBD2 on 6 matching bases. The end of the DNA is better explained by TRBJ2-7, so the J call may be wrong. This CDR3 contains 15 residues. CDR1 and CDR2 (germline): SGHRS, YFSETQ. The CDR3 DNA reads TGCGCCAGCAGCTTGGGGTCCGGGACTTACCACGAGCAGTACTTC. Translating gives CASSLGSGTYHEQYF.

This clonotype was found a few times. This chain links TRBV7-8 with TRBJ1-3, with D unclear. Between the trimmed V and J ends, which lost 4 bases and 4 bases, there was a span of 11 bases. Germline assignment: CDR1 SGHVS and CDR2 FQNEAQ. The CDR3 length is 14 residues. The CDR3 loop is CASSSNPGGNTIYF. CDR3 in DNA: TGTGCCAGCAGCTCAAACCCGGGGGGAAACACCATATATTTT.

This clonotype was seen only a few times. The rearrangement joins TRBV29-1 to TRBJ1-5; 7 bases agree with TRBD1. This CDR3 spans 15 amino acids. The junction had 8 bases not matched to a gene; V was cut back by 6 bases and J by 0 bases. Germline V lookup: CDR1 SQVTM, CDR2 ANQGSEA. DNA for the CDR3: TGCAGCGTCCTTTTTCAGGGGGATAGCAATCAGCCCCAGCATTTT. Its translation: CSVLFQGDSNQPQHF.

This clonotype was seen a few times. The V and J genes are TRBV6-6 and TRBJ2-1; tentative D call: TRBD1 (5 bases). In germline, CDR1 is MNHNY, CDR2 SVGAGI (reference sequence). Trimming cost V 5 bases and J 6 bases, with 14 bases left between them. The CDR3 consists of 14 residues. CDR3 protein: CASSRRTSRNEQFF. CDR3 coding DNA: TGTGCCAGCAGTCGCCGGACATCTCGCAATGAGCAGTTCTTC.

This chain connects TRBV2 to TRBJ2-1; TRBD2 might be the D (7 bases). The V and J ends lost 7 bases and 10 bases respectively, with 17 bases between them. This CDR3 spans 13 amino acids. Germline CDR1 SNHLY, CDR2 FYNNEI. The CDR3 DNA reads as TGTGCCAGCAAGGGGGGGGGGCGTGGAGAGCAGTTCTTC. Its protein is CASKGGGRGEQFF. The full variable domain, its missing parts supplied by reference TRBV2 and TRBJ2-1, is EPEVTQTPSHQVTQMGQEVILRCVPISNHLYFYWYRQILGQKVEFLVSFYNNEISEKSEIFDDQFSVERPDGSNFTLKIRSTKLEDSAMYFCASKGGGRGEQFFGPGTRLTVL.

This clonotype was counted a few times. The gene calls are TRBV29-1 and TRBJ2-1; D call uncertain. The CDR3 runs 12 residues. Trimming shortened V by 8 bases and J by 5 bases, and 13 bases separated the two germline ends. CDR1 and CDR2 (germline): SQVTM, ANQGSEA. The CDR3 bases are TGCAGCCCCGAACTCCAGCACAATGAGCAGTTCTTC. Protein product: CSPELQHNEQFF.

The chain combines TRBV6-5 with TRBJ2-1; either TRBD1 or TRBD2 may fit D (6 bases each). Trimming cost V 5 bases and J 2 bases, with 10 bases left between them. The CDR3 has 14 residues. Per the germline V gene, CDR1 is MNHEY and CDR2 is SVGAGI. The CDR3 is CASSNGGPYNEQFF. The DNA of the CDR3 is TGTGCCAGCAGTAACGGGGGCCCCTACAATGAGCAGTTCTTC.

V gene TRBV20-1 combines with J gene TRBJ1-4; perhaps TRBD1 as D (6 bases). The CDR3 is 14 amino acids. Trimming stripped 4 bases from V and 3 bases from J, with 12 bases between. CDR1 DFQATT and CDR2 SNEGSKA come from the germline V gene (reference sequence). The CDR3 DNA reads TGCAGTGCTATACAGGGTCCATCTAATGAAAAACTGTTTTTT. Translated, it gives CSAIQGPSNEKLFF.

The chain joins TRBV20-1 to TRBJ2-7; 10 nucleotides align to TRBD1. Germline V gives CDR1 DFQATT, CDR2 SNEGSKA (reference sequence). J lost 4 bases, V lost 5 bases, and 5 bases had no gene match. The CDR3 is 13 residues long. The CDR3 bases are TGCAGTGCTGGGCGGGACAGGGGTTACGAGCAGTACTTC. Translation: CSAGRDRGYEQYF.

The CDR3 spells CASGERATNEKLFF. CDR3 bases: TGTGCCAGTGGCGAGAGGGCAACTAATGAAAAACTGTTTTTT. The chain links TRBV19 to TRBJ1-4; D not resolved. The CDR3 runs to 14 residues. The V and J ends lost 8 bases and 0 bases respectively, with 10 bases between them. Germline loops: CDR1 LNHDA, CDR2 SQIVND (reference sequence).

This clonotype was seen a handful of times. The DNA is omitted, as the CDR3 cannot be located on it reliably, and the CDR3 follows TCRdb's listing. This chain joins TRBV3-1 and TRBJ2-1; the table's D gene call, TRBD1, was not cross checked with the DNA. Looked up from germline, CDR1 is LGHDT and CDR2 is YNNKEL (reference sequence). The CDR3 is 15 amino acids in total, end residues counted. The chain's CDR3 is CASSQVVGAGATKFF.

CDR3 sequence: CSVEDRGADTQYF. The CDR3 DNA reads as TGCAGCGTTGAGGACAGGGGGGCAGATACGCAGTATTTT. The chain uses TRBV29-1 and TRBJ2-3; 10 bases are a match to TRBD1. The CDR3 covers 13 residues. J lost 4 bases, V lost 3 bases, and 1 base had no gene match. Germline-derived CDR1 and CDR2 are SQVTM and ANQGSEA.

This clonotype was seen only a few times. One end of the junction varies from germline; a read error may be responsible. CDR3 in amino acids: CASSQQGNNEAFF. The CDR3 coding sequence is TGTGCCAGCAGTCAACAGGGTAACAATGAAGCTTTCTTT. The V gene is TRBV2, the J gene TRBJ1-1; D perhaps matches TRBD1 (6 bases). Per germline, CDR1 SNHLY and CDR2 FYNNEI. The CDR3 extends over 13 amino acids.